One and the same sample provided the 23 T cell receptor beta chains below, sequenced in a study of cytomegalovirus exposure and HLA in healthy donors. The PCR had 60 Vbeta and 13 Jbeta primers. Profiled with immunoSEQ multiplex PCR; TCRdb holds only in-frame clones, not every one. Here the sample table reports 40,000 or so clones. Sequenced input: PBMCs. The receptors derive from a woman in her twenties or thirties in good health and CMV-seropositive.

The J gene is TRBJ1-2, the V gene TRBV5-6, with 7 bases matching TRBD1. CDR3 length: 15 amino acids. Germline CDR1 reads SGHDT; CDR2 reads YYEEEE. Germline trimming cut 4 bases from V and 4 bases from J; bases unmatched to any gene: 10. In DNA form, the CDR3 reads TGTGCCAGCAGCATTTACAGGGGTTTCCCCTATGGCTACACCTTC. Protein: CASSIYRGFPYGYTF.

The V call is TRBV4-1, the J call TRBJ2-3; 7 positions match TRBD2. V lost 4 bases to trimming and J lost 6 bases; unmatched junction nucleotides: 7. Germline V gene sequence: CDR1 MGHRA, CDR2 YSYEKL. The CDR3 is 14 residues long. The CDR3 DNA sequence: TGCGCCAGCAGCCCCTGGGTGGGGGGGGATACGCAGTATTTT. Encoded protein: CASSPWVGGDTQYF.

The gene calls are TRBV21-1 and TRBJ2-1; the table calls TRBD2, which could not be checked here. TRBV21-1 is a pseudogene. The CDR3 has 15 amino acids. CDR3 nucleotides: TGTGCCAGCAGCAAAGTGAGGCGGGGGGACAATGAGCAGTTCTTC. Translated: CASSKVRRGDNEQFF.

The V call is TRBV6-1, the J call TRBJ2-3; TRBD2 might be the D (5 bases). CDR1 is MNHNS, CDR2 SASEGT, per germline. Trimming removed 4 bases from V and 9 bases from J, with 20 bases in between. The CDR3 has 15 residues. CDR3 bases: TGTGCCAGCAGTGGGGAGTTGGGCCTCGTCGCGACGCAGTATTTT. Encoded protein: CASSGELGLVATQYF.

The chain recombines TRBV5-4 with TRBJ2-3, with TRBD1 identical over 9 bases. The CDR3 has 17 amino acids. V lost 4 bases and J lost 2; bases outside the gene matches: 11. In germline, CDR1 is SGHNT, CDR2 YYREEE (reference sequence). CDR3 in DNA: TGTGCCAGCAGCGGGGGGACAGGGTTACAAAACACAGATACGCAGTATTTT. The encoded protein is CASSGGTGLQNTDTQYF. Using reference TRBV5-4 and TRBJ2-3 for the parts outside the CDR3, the full variable domain is ETGVTQSPTHLIKTRGQQVTLRCSSQSGHNTVSWYQQALGQGPQFIFQYYREEENGRGNFPPRFSGLQFPNYSSELNVNALELDDSALYLCASSGGTGLQNTDTQYFGPGTRLTVL.

The chain combines TRBV10-3 with TRBJ1-2, with 9 bases identical to TRBD1. The CDR3 extends over 13 amino acids. Germline CDR1 is ENHRY and CDR2 is SYGVKD. With 4 bases clipped from V and 8 bases from J, the junction kept 5 bases outside the gene matches. This CDR3 is CAISVGTGRGYTF. Here the CDR3 DNA reads TGTGCCATCAGTGTCGGGACAGGGCGCGGCTACACCTTC.

The chain couples TRBV5-6 to TRBJ2-7, with a possible D match to TRBD2 (5 bases). The germline V gene encodes CDR1 SGHDT and CDR2 YYEEEE. There are 12 residues in the CDR3. V lost 0 bases to trimming and J lost 7 bases, with 8 bases between them. CDR3 sequence (DNA): TGTGCCAGCAGCTTGGAGCCGGGAGAGCAGTACTTC. It is translated as CASSLEPGEQYF.

This sequence joins TRBV7-2 and TRBJ1-2; D is uncertain. In germline, CDR1 is SGHTA, CDR2 FQGNSA. V was shortened by 4 bases and J by 4 bases, with 13 bases between the two germline ends. This CDR3 comprises 14 residues. The CDR3 spells CASSSRPPTYGYTF. The CDR3 DNA reads TGTGCCAGCAGCTCCAGGCCTCCTACCTATGGCTACACCTTC.

V is TRBV29-1 and J is TRBJ1-2, with D possibly being TRBD1 (5 bases). The germline V gene encodes CDR1 SQVTM and CDR2 ANQGSEA. Trimming cost V 3 bases and J 6 bases, with 20 bases left between them. The CDR3 totals 15 residues. The chain's CDR3 is CSVDQGLTDLNGYTF. The CDR3 DNA is TGCAGCGTTGATCAGGGACTAACCGATTTGAATGGCTACACCTTC.

This chain joins TRBV27 and TRBJ1-1; possible D gene TRBD1, 5 bases. V lost 5 bases to trimming and J lost 2 bases, with 6 bases between them. This CDR3 has 12 residues. In germline, CDR1 is MNHEY, CDR2 SMNVEV (reference sequence). CDR3 amino acids: CASSDRNTEAFF. CDR3 sequence (DNA): TGTGCCAGCAGTGACAGAAACACTGAAGCTTTCTTT.

This chain joins TRBV18 and TRBJ2-7, with 12 bases that match TRBD1. J lost 7 bases, V lost 3 bases, and 10 bases had no gene match. CDR1 and CDR2 (germline): KGHSH, LQKENI. The CDR3 totals 16 residues. The DNA of the CDR3 is TGTGCCAGCTCACCCACCGTCGGGACAGGGGGCGAGGAGCAGTACTTC. Protein sequence: CASSPTVGTGGEEQYF.

This chain joins TRBV11-3 and TRBJ2-3; TRBD2 agrees at 12 bases. Germline V lookup: CDR1 SGHNT, CDR2 YENEEA. Trimming cost V 0 bases and J 5 bases; bases outside gene matches: 6. CDR3 length equals 17 residues. The CDR3 DNA reads TGTGCCAGCAGCTTAGATCCGTCTAGCGGGGGGGAAGATACGCAGTATTTT. As protein: CASSLDPSSGGEDTQYF.

The chain uses TRBV6-5 and TRBJ2-3; TRBD2 aligns across 9 bases. Germline V CDR1 and CDR2: MNHEY, SVGAGI. V shed 2 bases and J 4 bases; nucleotides not matched to a gene: 7. The CDR3 contains 16 residues. The CDR3 coding sequence is TGTGCCAGCAGTTACAGGGCGGGGGGGGCGGCAGATACGCAGTATTTT. Protein: CASSYRAGGAADTQYF.

The rearrangement uses TRBV29-1 and TRBJ2-1; TRBD2 matches 7 bases. The V segment lost 0 bases and the J segment 3 bases; nucleotides outside the gene matches: 8. CDR3 length: 16 amino acids. Looked up from germline, CDR1 is SQVTM and CDR2 is ANQGSEA. In DNA, the CDR3 is TGCAGCGTTGAAGATCGCGGGGGAAAAGGCTACAATGAGCAGTTCTTC. Translated, it gives CSVEDRGGKGYNEQFF.

This chain links TRBV4-2 with TRBJ2-3; D is uncertain. V was shortened by 4 bases and J by 3 bases, with 11 bases between the two germline ends. CDR1 and CDR2 (germline): LGHNA, YNFKEQ. The CDR3 consists of 14 residues. CDR3 nucleotides: TGTGCCAGCAGCCCCCGCACTGTTACAGATACGCAGTATTTT. Its protein product is CASSPRTVTDTQYF.

The chain joins TRBV7-9 to TRBJ2-5; unclear D gene. The CDR3 totals 15 residues. In germline, CDR1 is SEHNR, CDR2 FQNEAQ (reference sequence). Trimming stripped 0 bases from V and 5 bases from J, with 13 bases between. The CDR3 DNA sequence: TGTGCCAGCAGCTTAGCGGGCACACTGGTGGAGACCCAGTACTTC. Translation: CASSLAGTLVETQYF.

The V gene is TRBV2, the J gene TRBJ1-2; D call uncertain. V was shortened by 6 bases and J by 2 bases, with 7 bases between the two germline ends. There are 12 residues in the CDR3. Germline V CDR1 and CDR2: SNHLY, FYNNEI. The CDR3 loop is CASSNSNYGYTF. CDR3 coding DNA: TGTGCCAGCAGCAACAGCAACTATGGCTACACCTTC.

J is TRBJ2-6 and V is TRBV7-9; maybe TRBD2 (5 bases). Trimming removed 4 bases from V and 0 bases from J, with 16 bases in between. The CDR3 has 18 residues. CDR1 and CDR2 (germline): SEHNR, FQNEAQ (reference sequence). CDR3 in DNA: TGTGCCAGCAGCTCTAGCAAAGGACGGAGCTCTGGGGCCAACGTCCTGACTTTC. Protein sequence: CASSSSKGRSSGANVLTF.

This chain connects TRBV11-2 to TRBJ2-7, with 8 bases fitting TRBD1. J gave up 1 base and V 5 bases, and 1 base lay outside the gene matches. There are 13 residues in the CDR3. Germline assignment: CDR1 SGHAT and CDR2 FQNNGV. The CDR3 sequence is CASSRDRSYEQYF. DNA of the CDR3: TGTGCCAGCAGCAGGGACAGGTCCTACGAGCAGTACTTC.

The J gene is TRBJ1-4, the V gene TRBV5-1; 8 positions match TRBD1. The CDR3 is 13 amino acids. The germline gives CDR1 SGHRS, CDR2 YFSETQ. V was pared by 3 bases and J by 11 bases, with 6 bases of the junction left unmatched. This CDR3 reads CASSSGQGGKLFF. The CDR3 DNA sequence: TGCGCCAGCAGCTCCGGACAGGGTGGGAAACTGTTTTTT. Full variable domain (outside the CDR3, taken from reference TRBV5-1 and TRBJ1-4): KAGVTQTPRYLIKTRGQQVTLSCSPISGHRSVSWYQQTPGQGLQFLFEYFSETQRNKGNFPGRFSGRQFSNSRSEMNVSTLELGDSALYLCASSSGQGGKLFFGSGTQLSVL.

The chain uses TRBV21-1 and TRBJ2-3; TRBD2, the table's D call, was not compared with the DNA. TRBV21-1 is a pseudogene locus. The CDR3 runs 18 residues. The CDR3 is CASSKAQGKTRTGGTQYF. The CDR3 DNA is TGTGCCAGCAGCAAAGCGCAAGGGAAAACACGCACGGGAGGTACGCAGTATTTT.

V and J are TRBV5-6 and TRBJ1-1; a possible D gene is TRBD1 (6 bases). V lost 5 bases and J 5 bases, leaving 10 bases between the germline ends. The CDR3 contains 12 residues. The germline V gene has CDR1 SGHDT and CDR2 YYEEEE. The CDR3 DNA reads as TGTGCCAGCAGTATAACAGGGACTGAAGCTTTCTTT. Translated, it gives CASSITGTEAFF.

The genes are TRBV7-2 and TRBJ1-2; D gene ambiguous. This CDR3 has 12 amino acids. Germline assignment: CDR1 SGHTA and CDR2 FQGNSA. V was pared by 1 base and J by 8 bases, with 8 bases between. DNA of the CDR3: TGTGCCAGCAGCTTAGGGTCCGAGGGCTACACCTTC. Translation: CASSLGSEGYTF.